These T cell receptor beta chains were read from a single sample in a study of CD8 T cells in Susac syndrome. TCRdb re-called the immunoSEQ multiplex PCR reads with MiXCR, one entry per CDR3 protein. The table records around 200,000 distinct CDR3 sequences, over 90% of them present only once. Input material: CD8+ T cells from PBMCs. The receptors stem from a human donor with Susac syndrome. The CDR3 runs from the conserved cysteine through the conserved F or W. Each record gives: clone size, D gene, J gene, V gene, CDR3 protein, CDR3 DNA. D genes are given only for firm matches. Only part of the rows carry a size: once, few, many, or a class if the clone is expanded.

>.|.|TRBJ1-1|TRBV27
CASRRDVNTEAFF
TGTGCCAGCAGGAGGGATGTTAACACTGAAGCTTTCTTT
>.|TRBD1|TRBJ1-6|TRBV27
CASSKGTGNSPLHF
TGTGCCAGCAGCAAAGGGACAGGGAATTCACCCCTCCACTTT
>.|TRBD2|TRBJ2-4|TRBV9
CASSPSGASGNIQYF
TGTGCCAGCAGCCCCAGCGGGGCTAGCGGTAACATTCAGTACTTC
>.|TRBD1|TRBJ2-1|TRBV4-1
CASSLRPKDRVHEQFF
TGCGCCAGCAGCCTCCGTCCCAAAGACAGGGTCCATGAGCAGTTCTTC
>.|.|TRBJ2-7|TRBV6-5
CATGDGSYEQYF
TGTGCCACCGGGGACGGGTCCTACGAGCAGTACTTC
>.|TRBD1|TRBJ2-7|TRBV18
CASSSGQGGEQYF
TGTGCCAGCTCATCGGGACAGGGAGGCGAGCAGTACTTC
>.|.|TRBJ2-3|TRBV4-1
CASSDRDRSTDTQYF
TGCGCCAGCAGCGACCGGGACCGAAGCACAGATACGCAGTATTTT
>.|TRBD1|TRBJ2-1|TRBV5-1
CASSPITGANEQFF
TGCGCCAGCAGCCCGATAACAGGGGCCAATGAGCAGTTCTTC
>.|TRBD1|TRBJ2-3|TRBV15
CATSITGTGGGDTQYF
TGTGCCACCAGCATAACCGGGACAGGTGGGGGAGATACGCAGTATTTT
>.|TRBD1|TRBJ1-1|TRBV28
CASQTGGAGNTEAFF
TGTGCCAGCCAGACAGGGGGCGCGGGAAACACTGAAGCTTTCTTT
>.|TRBD1|TRBJ1-5|TRBV19
CASRGQVGQPQHF
TGTGCCAGTAGGGGACAGGTGGGACAGCCCCAGCATTTT
>.|.|TRBJ1-5|TRBV7-8
CASSPFTENQPQHF
TGTGCCAGCAGCCCTTTTACCGAGAATCAGCCCCAGCATTTT
>.|.|TRBJ1-6|TRBV30
CAWSVLLTGSLNSPLHF
TGTGCCTGGAGTGTACTTCTAACAGGGTCTTTGAATTCACCCCTCCACTTT
>.|.|TRBJ2-7|TRBV5-1
CASSLEVRDYEQYF
TGCGCCAGCAGCTTGGAAGTCAGAGACTACGAGCAGTACTTC
>.|.|TRBJ2-5|TRBV5-1
CASSPTGSYETQYF
TGCGCCAGCAGCCCTACCGGGAGTTACGAGACCCAGTACTTC
>.|.|TRBJ1-2|TRBV12-3/TRBV12-4
CASSRAGFGDGYTF
TGTGCCAGCAGCCGAGCCGGATTCGGGGACGGCTACACCTTC
>once|TRBD1|TRBJ1-2|TRBV24-1
CATSPQGALGYTF
TGTGCCACCAGCCCACAGGGGGCGCTTGGCTACACCTTC
>.|.|TRBJ2-7|TRBV24-1
CATTGRYEQYF
TGTGCCACTACAGGCCGTTACGAGCAGTACTTC
>.|.|TRBJ2-7|TRBV9
CASSVATASDEQYF
TGTGCCAGCAGCGTAGCTACGGCTAGCGACGAGCAGTACTTC
>.|TRBD1|TRBJ2-7|TRBV6-5
CASSSPGTGRNEQYF
TGTGCCAGCAGTTCTCCCGGGACAGGGAGGAACGAGCAGTACTTC
>.|TRBD1|TRBJ2-3|TRBV30
CAWSASGTGGDTQYF
TGTGCCTGGAGTGCCTCCGGGACAGGGGGGGATACGCAGTATTTT
>.|TRBD1|TRBJ2-7|TRBV9
CASSVASDRSAYEQYF
TGTGCCAGCAGCGTAGCCTCGGACAGGAGTGCCTACGAGCAGTACTTC
>.|.|TRBJ2-1|TRBV6-5
CASQEGSYNEQFF
TGTGCCAGCCAAGAAGGGTCCTACAATGAGCAGTTCTTC
>.|.|TRBJ1-2|TRBV29-1
CSVDDGGARGYTF
TGCAGCGTTGATGATGGGGGGGCGCGAGGCTACACCTTC
>.|TRBD2|TRBJ2-7|TRBV7-7
CASSAGGLGIGEQYF
TGTGCTAGCAGCGCCGGCGGACTAGGGATAGGCGAGCAGTACTTC
>.|.|TRBJ1-2|TRBV6-5
CASSRTQDYGYTF
TGTGCCAGCAGCCGGACACAAGACTATGGCTACACCTTC
>.|.|TRBJ1-2|TRBV6-5
CASSGQNNYGYTF
TGTGCCAGCAGCGGGCAGAATAACTATGGCTACACCTTC
>.|.|TRBJ2-7|TRBV3-1
CASSQRTYEQYF
TGTGCCAGCAGCCAGCGAACCTACGAGCAGTACTTC
>.|.|TRBJ2-7|TRBV20-1
CSASATYEQYF
TGCAGTGCTAGTGCAACCTACGAGCAGTACTTC
>once|.|TRBJ2-1|TRBV15
CATSSEEVGEQFF
TGTGCCACCAGCAGTGAGGAGGTCGGTGAGCAGTTCTTC
>once|.|TRBJ2-7|TRBV6-7
CASRPDAEQYF
TGTGCCAGCAGACCCGACGCCGAGCAGTACTTC
>.|.|TRBJ2-6|TRBV9
CASSEVVGVGANVLTF
TGTGCCAGCAGCGAGGTAGTCGGGGTTGGGGCCAACGTCCTGACTTTC
>.|.|TRBJ2-5|TRBV5-1
CASSPGGRKETQYF
TGCGCCAGCAGCCCGGGGGGCAGAAAAGAGACCCAGTACTTC
>.|.|TRBJ2-1|TRBV19
CASSIGYNEQFF
TGTGCCAGTAGTATCGGGTACAATGAGCAGTTCTTC
>.|TRBD2|TRBJ2-7|TRBV5-6
CASSLGLAGVSSYEQYF
TGTGCCAGCAGCCTGGGACTAGCGGGGGTCAGCTCCTACGAGCAGTACTTC
>.|.|TRBJ2-5|TRBV25-1
CASSEWAEQETQYF
TGTGCCAGCAGTGAATGGGCAGAGCAAGAGACCCAGTACTTC
>.|.|TRBJ2-7|TRBV9
CASSPQVGYEQYF
TGTGCCAGCAGCCCCCAGGTGGGCTACGAGCAGTACTTC
>.|.|TRBJ2-7|TRBV20-1
CSAQRGYEQYF
TGCAGTGCTCAGAGGGGCTACGAGCAGTACTTC
>.|.|TRBJ1-5|TRBV28
CASQGFNQPQHF
TGTGCCAGTCAGGGTTTCAATCAGCCCCAGCATTTT
>.|.|TRBJ2-1|TRBV12-5
CASGPPTGDLYNEQFF
TGTGCTAGTGGTCCTCCGACAGGAGACCTTTACAATGAGCAGTTCTTC
>.|.|TRBJ2-2|TRBV19
CATGSGTNTGELFF
TGCGCGACCGGCTCGGGGACCAACACCGGGGAGCTGTTTTTT
>few|.|TRBJ1-5|TRBV25-1
CASSTDSNQPQHF
TGTGCCAGCAGTACAGATAGCAATCAGCCCCAGCATTTT
>.|.|TRBJ1-4|TRBV6-1
CASRKAYTARHEKLFF
TGTGCCAGCAGGAAGGCTTATACAGCGAGACATGAAAAACTGTTTTTT
>.|TRBD1|TRBJ2-2|TRBV5-8
CASSSGQGNTGELFF
TGTGCCAGCAGCTCCGGACAGGGGAACACCGGGGAGCTGTTTTTT
>.|TRBD2|TRBJ2-3|TRBV28
CASSSAGGPADTQYF
TGTGCCAGCAGTTCAGCGGGAGGGCCAGCAGATACGCAGTATTTT
>.|.|TRBJ2-3|TRBV9
CASSGTSLDSHTDTQYF
TGTGCCAGCAGCGGCACCTCACTGGACAGCCACACAGATACGCAGTATTTT
>.|TRBD1|TRBJ2-5|TRBV7-8
CASSVRDSEETQYF
TGTGCCAGCAGCGTTCGGGACAGCGAAGAGACCCAGTACTTC
>.|TRBD1|TRBJ1-4|TRBV14
CASSSTGEPNEKLFF
TGTGCCAGCAGTTCAACAGGGGAACCTAATGAAAAACTGTTTTTT
>.|.|TRBJ2-1|TRBV4-2
CASSQEEGRSYNEQFF
TGTGCCAGCAGCCAAGAGGAGGGGCGGTCCTACAATGAGCAGTTCTTC
>.|.|TRBJ2-7|TRBV9
CASSYGGGYDEQYF
TGTGCCAGCAGCTACGGGGGTGGTTACGACGAGCAGTACTTC
>.|TRBD2|TRBJ2-7|TRBV11-2
CASSPNLAGSSYEQYF
TGTGCCAGCAGCCCCAACTTAGCGGGGAGCTCCTACGAGCAGTACTTC
>.|.|TRBJ2-7|TRBV5-6
CASSFEQYQYEQYF
TGTGCCAGCAGCTTCGAACAGTATCAATACGAGCAGTACTTC
>.|.|TRBJ1-5|TRBV30
CAWSPVPNQPQHF
TGTGCCTGGAGCCCCGTCCCCAATCAGCCCCAGCATTTT
>.|.|TRBJ2-3|TRBV5-1
CASSQTGTQPDTQYF
TGCGCCAGCAGCCAGACCGGGACGCAACCAGATACGCAGTATTTT
>.|TRBD1|TRBJ2-5|TRBV25-1
CASSEIGQAQETQYF
TGTGCCAGCAGTGAAATAGGACAGGCACAAGAGACCCAGTACTTC